Presented here are 26 T cell receptor beta chains from one specimen sequenced in a study of CD8 T cells in ankylosing spondylitis. TCRdb itself ran the 5' RACE reads through MiXCR, one entry per CDR3 protein. The sample has 150,000 to 200,000 distinct CDR3 sequences, more than 9% seen once. Material: blood, either unsorted or a sorted T cell fraction (not recorded which). These receptors all stem from a male donor with ankylosing spondylitis or in good health (not recorded which).

This clonotype was seen many times. This chain's CDR3 is CASSSRTNNYGYTF. CDR3 sequence (DNA): TGTGCCAGCAGCTCCCGGACAAACAACTATGGCTACACCTTC. The rearrangement joins TRBV7-8 to TRBJ1-2; D is possibly TRBD1 (5 bases). The ends were cut back, 4 bases at V and 2 bases at J, with 11 bases in the middle. The CDR3 runs to 14 residues. Germline V CDR1 and CDR2: SGHVS, FQNEAQ.

The V call is TRBV6-2 or TRBV6-3, the J call TRBJ2-5, with 7 bases fitting TRBD1. This CDR3 is 16 amino acids long. CDR1 and CDR2 (germline): MNHEY, SVGEGT. With V trimmed by 6 bases and J by 0 bases, 10 bases remained unmatched. The CDR3 bases are TGTGCCAGCAGAAAGCCCCTCGACAGGGACCAAGAGACCCAGTACTTC. Protein sequence: CASRKPLDRDQETQYF.

Regarding this clonotype: A much more abundant neighbour one base away suggests this may be a read error. DNA of the CDR3: TGTGCCAACAGCTCAAGAGGGGGGTACCAAGAGACCCAGTACTTC. Translating gives CANSSRGGYQETQYF. This sequence joins TRBV5-6 and TRBJ2-5; D possibly uses TRBD1 or TRBD2 (6 bases each). CDR1 and CDR2 (germline): SGHDT, YYEEEE. CDR3 length equals 15 residues.

This clonotype was detected only a few times. The V gene is TRBV7-2, the J gene TRBJ2-1; TRBD2 agrees at 11 bases. This CDR3 has 14 residues. The V gene end was trimmed by 5 bases and the J gene end by 10 bases; junction bases not matched to a gene: 7. Germline V gene lookup returns CDR1 SGHTA and CDR2 FQGNSA. The CDR3 is CASSTRLAGTEQFF. The CDR3 DNA reads TGTGCCAGCAGCACCCGACTAGCGGGAACGGAGCAGTTCTTC. Looking up the rest from reference TRBV7-2 and TRBJ2-1 gives the full variable domain: GAGVSQSPSNKVTEKGKDVELRCDPISGHTALYWYRQSLGQGLEFLIYFQGNSAPDKSGLPSDRFSAERTGGSVSTLTIQRTQQEDSAVYLCASSTRLAGTEQFFGPGTRLTVL.

This clonotype was found many times. V gene TRBV5-1 combines with J gene TRBJ1-1, with no clear D. Per germline, CDR1 SGHRS and CDR2 YFSETQ. The V and J ends lost 6 bases and 3 bases respectively, with 12 bases between them. The CDR3 is 13 amino acids. The CDR3, as DNA: TGCGCCAGCAAAATCGCCCAGGACACTGAAGCTTTCTTT. This codes for CASKIAQDTEAFF.

Many counts were recorded for this clonotype. This chain connects TRBV5-1 to TRBJ2-7, with a tentative D call TRBD1 (6 bases). Germline CDR1 is SGHRS and CDR2 is YFSETQ. The CDR3 is 14 amino acids. Trimming pared 0 bases from V and 7 bases from J, leaving 14 bases between. The CDR3 coding sequence is TGCGCCAGCAGCTTGGGGACAGCGAAGTTAGAGCAGTACTTC. Its protein product is CASSLGTAKLEQYF.

This clonotype was counted a few times. The chain couples TRBV5-1 to TRBJ2-3; possibly TRBD1 for D (6 bases). V lost 1 base and J 1 base, leaving 10 bases between the germline ends. Germline values: CDR1 SGHRS, CDR2 YFSETQ. The CDR3 is 15 residues long. CDR3 bases: TGCGCCAGCAGCTTGAGACAGGATGGCACAGATACGCAGTATTTT. Protein product: CASSLRQDGTDTQYF.

This clonotype was seen repeatedly, ten times or more. The chain recombines TRBV2 with TRBJ2-1; 11 bases agree with TRBD2. This CDR3 has 14 residues. Germline CDR1 and CDR2: SNHLY and FYNNEI. Trimming removed 5 bases from V and 4 bases from J; junction bases left unmatched: 1. The CDR3 loop reads CASSSSGGYNEQFF. The DNA of the CDR3 is TGTGCCAGCAGTTCTAGCGGGGGGTACAATGAGCAGTTCTTC.

This clonotype showed up just once. The V gene is TRBV11-2, the J gene TRBJ2-6; 7 bases fit TRBD1. Trimming removed 2 bases from V and 0 bases from J; junction bases left unmatched: 10. This CDR3 region has 19 residues. Germline V CDR1 and CDR2: SGHAT, FQNNGV. This CDR3 reads CASSLRGPATASGANVLTF. The DNA for the CDR3 is TGTGCCAGCAGCTTAAGGGGGCCAGCGACAGCCTCTGGGGCCAACGTCCTGACTTTC.

This clonotype has ten or more counts. The rearrangement links TRBV9 to TRBJ2-1; D is possibly TRBD1 (5 bases). The CDR3 consists of 13 residues. The V gene lost 3 bases and the J gene lost 2 bases, with 6 bases spanning the gap. CDR1 SGDLS and CDR2 YYNGEE come from the germline V gene. This CDR3 reads CASSGGTYNEQFF. The CDR3 nucleotides are TGTGCCAGCAGCGGGGGCACCTACAATGAGCAGTTCTTC.

This clonotype was picked up a small number of times. The genes are TRBV5-1 and TRBJ2-7; D not certain. The CDR3 runs 14 residues. V lost 5 bases and J lost 2, with 14 bases in between. Germline loops: CDR1 SGHRS, CDR2 YFSETQ. CDR3 bases: TGCGCCAGCAGGTCCAACAATAAGCCCTACGAGCAGTACTTC. Translation: CASRSNNKPYEQYF.

This clonotype was seen ten or more times. The rearrangement uses TRBV29-1 and TRBJ2-7; D remains unclear. Germline loops: CDR1 SQVTM, CDR2 ANQGSEA. The CDR3 contains 12 residues. Between the trimmed V and J ends, which lost 4 bases and 2 bases, there was a span of 9 bases. CDR3 sequence reads: CSVGGGAYEQYF. CDR3 in DNA: TGCAGCGTTGGAGGTGGGGCCTACGAGCAGTACTTC.

This clonotype was observed at least ten times. The CDR3 coding sequence is TGTGCCAGCAGTTTAGCACAGGGGGACGAAAAACTGTTTTTT. This encodes CASSLAQGDEKLFF. The chain carries TRBV27 and TRBJ1-4, with 8 bases fitting TRBD1. CDR1 and CDR2 from the germline V gene are MNHEY and SMNVEV (reference sequence). Unmatched junction bases numbered 4, after V lost 2 bases and J lost 8 bases. This CDR3 contains 14 residues.

This clonotype has a count of ten or more. The CDR3 loop reads CATSRGTGTDTQYF. The CDR3 DNA is TGTGCCACCAGCAGAGGGACAGGGACAGATACGCAGTATTTT. The chain couples TRBV15 to TRBJ2-3, with 8 positions matching TRBD1. The CDR3 is 14 amino acids. J lost 3 bases, V lost 1 base, and 0 bases had no gene match. Germline values: CDR1 LNHNV, CDR2 YYDKDF (reference sequence). The whole variable domain, remainder taken from reference TRBV15 and TRBJ2-3, is DAMVIQNPRYQVTQFGKPVTLSCSQTLNHNVMYWYQQKSSQAPKLLFHYYDKDFNNEADTPDNFQSRRPNTSFCFLDIRSPGLGDTAMYLCATSRGTGTDTQYFGPGTRLTVL.

This clonotype occurred once. A clone one base away is much larger, so this may be a read error. This chain connects TRBV3-1 to TRBJ1-1, with D maybe TRBD1 (5 bases). Trimming cost V 3 bases and J 3 bases, with 14 bases left between them. This CDR3 is built from 15 residues. CDR1 is LGHDT and CDR2 is YNNKEL in the germline V gene (reference sequence). CDR3 bases: TGTGCCAGCAGCCAGTCCGGGACTCTGGACACTGAAGCTTTCTTT. It codes for CASSQSGTLDTEAFF.

CDR3 in DNA: TGTGCCAGCAAAAGCCAGGGGGCCAACACTGAAGCTTTCTTT. Its protein product is CASKSQGANTEAFF. V gene TRBV27 combines with J gene TRBJ1-1; TRBD1 agrees at 8 bases. This CDR3 is built from 14 residues. Trimming took 7 bases from V and 2 from J; bases not matched to a gene: 6. From germline, CDR1 is MNHEY and CDR2 SMNVEV (reference sequence).

A few counts support this clonotype. The chain links TRBV5-5 to TRBJ2-7, with D perhaps TRBD2 (6 bases). Germline V gene sequence: CDR1 SGHKS, CDR2 YYEKEE (reference sequence). This CDR3 is 17 amino acids long. V was shortened by 4 bases and J by 1 base, with 21 bases between the two germline ends. The CDR3 loop is CASSPSGVRFHSYEQYF. In nucleotides, the CDR3 is TGTGCCAGCAGCCCTTCGGGGGTTAGGTTTCATTCCTACGAGCAGTACTTC.

This clonotype has a count of ten or more. The CDR3 ends on some other residue instead of the conserved phenylalanine or tryptophan, so this is likely a read error. This chain links TRBV20-1 with TRBJ2-7, with 10 bases matching TRBD1. CDR1 is DFQATT, CDR2 SNEGSKA, per germline (reference sequence). This CDR3 has 15 amino acids. Losses at the gene ends were 2 bases for V and 0 bases for J; bases not matched to a gene: 4. CDR3 nucleotide sequence: TGCAGTGCTAGATCCGGACAGGGGGTCTCCTACGAGCAGTACCTC. It yields the protein CSARSGQGVSYEQYL.

This clonotype has ten or more counts. V gene TRBV5-4 combines with J gene TRBJ2-1; D not resolved. Germline assignment: CDR1 SGHNT and CDR2 YYREEE (reference sequence). The V end lost 4 bases, the J end lost 0 bases, and 5 bases lay between the germline ends. The CDR3 is 13 amino acids. CDR3 sequence reads: CASSPISYNEQFF. CDR3 coding DNA: TGTGCCAGCAGCCCCATCTCCTACAATGAGCAGTTCTTC.

This clonotype was observed many times. The chain has TRBV6-1 and TRBJ1-1, with TRBD1 as a possible D gene (6 bases). This CDR3 has 14 residues. Trimming pared 7 bases from V and 5 bases from J, leaving 17 bases between. Germline V gene sequence: CDR1 MNHNS, CDR2 SASEGT. Here the CDR3 DNA reads TGTGCCAGCACCGAAAGAGGGGGGGGAACTGAAGCTTTCTTT. As protein: CASTERGGGTEAFF.

In its sample, this clonotype was seen a few times. This rearrangement joins TRBV11-2 to TRBJ1-1, with D tentatively TRBD1 (5 bases). Germline V lookup: CDR1 SGHAT, CDR2 FQNNGV. The CDR3 is made up of 15 amino acids. V lost 4 bases and J lost 3, with 15 bases in between. The DNA of the CDR3 is TGTGCCAGCAGCTCATGGGGGGGAATGGACACTGAAGCTTTCTTT. It encodes CASSSWGGMDTEAFF.

This clonotype has at least ten counts. The rearrangement links TRBV12-3 or TRBV12-4 to TRBJ2-2, with 7 bases that match TRBD2. CDR3 length equals 15 residues. Trimming took 5 bases from V and 7 from J; bases not matched to a gene: 10. CDR3 protein: CASSLQGGPNGELFF. The CDR3 DNA is TGTGCCAGCAGTCTCCAGGGAGGGCCGAACGGGGAGCTGTTTTTT.

There are many counts of this clonotype. This chain connects TRBV3-1 to TRBJ2-2, with 12 bases that match TRBD2. V lost 1 base, J lost 6 bases, and 0 bases stayed unmatched. CDR1 and CDR2 (germline): LGHDT, YNNKEL (reference sequence). This CDR3 comprises 15 residues. The CDR3 nucleotides are TGTGCCAGCAGCCAAGGACTAGCGGGAGCCGGGGAGCTGTTTTTT. Amino acid sequence: CASSQGLAGAGELFF. The entire variable domain, with the rest obtained from reference TRBV3-1 and TRBJ2-2, is as follows: DTAVSQTPKYLVTQMGNDKSIKCEQNLGHDTMYWYKQDSKKFLKIMFSYNNKELIINETVPNRFSPKSPDKAHLNLHINSLELGDSAVYFCASSQGLAGAGELFFGEGSRLTVL.

This clonotype was seen ten or more times. CDR3 protein: CASGRDRADTQYF. The CDR3, as DNA: TGTGCCAGCGGCCGGGACAGAGCAGATACGCAGTATTTT. The chain employs TRBV12-3 or TRBV12-4 and TRBJ2-3; 7 bases are a match to TRBD1. V trimming: 8 bases; J trimming: 4 bases; junction bases outside the gene matches: 6. CDR3 length: 13 amino acids.

This clonotype was found many times. The V and J genes are TRBV10-3 and TRBJ2-3; D might be TRBD1 or TRBD2, each matching 5 bases. The CDR3 runs 13 residues. Looked up from germline, CDR1 is ENHRY and CDR2 is SYGVKD. The V and J ends lost 7 bases and 2 bases respectively, with 10 bases between them. The CDR3 here is CAINGDVTDTQYF. The CDR3 coding sequence is TGTGCCATCAACGGGGACGTCACAGATACGCAGTATTTT.

The chain joins TRBV7-2 to TRBJ2-3, with 8 positions matching TRBD1. V shed 3 bases and J 1 base; nucleotides not matched to a gene: 3. CDR3 length equals 15 residues. Germline V gene data show CDR1 as SGHTA and CDR2 as FQGNSA. DNA for the CDR3: TGTGCCAGCAGCTTTGACAGGGGTGGCACAGATACGCAGTATTTT. Translating it yields CASSFDRGGTDTQYF.